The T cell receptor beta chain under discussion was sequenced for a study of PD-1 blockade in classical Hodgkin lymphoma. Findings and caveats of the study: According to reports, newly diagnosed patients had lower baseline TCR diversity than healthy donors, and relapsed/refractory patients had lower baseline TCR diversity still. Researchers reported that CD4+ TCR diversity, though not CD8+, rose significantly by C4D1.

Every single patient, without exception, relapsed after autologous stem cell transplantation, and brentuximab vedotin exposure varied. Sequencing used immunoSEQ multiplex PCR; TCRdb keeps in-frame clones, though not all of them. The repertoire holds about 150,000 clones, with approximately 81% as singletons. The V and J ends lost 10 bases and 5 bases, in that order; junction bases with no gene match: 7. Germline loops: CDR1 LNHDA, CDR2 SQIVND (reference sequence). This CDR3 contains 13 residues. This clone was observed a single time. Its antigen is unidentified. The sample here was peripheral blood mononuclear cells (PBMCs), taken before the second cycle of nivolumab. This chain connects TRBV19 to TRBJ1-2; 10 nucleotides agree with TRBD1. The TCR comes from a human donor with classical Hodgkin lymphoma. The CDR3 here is CATNGQGDYGYTF. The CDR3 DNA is TGTGCCACTAATGGACAGGGGGATTATGGCTACACCTTC.